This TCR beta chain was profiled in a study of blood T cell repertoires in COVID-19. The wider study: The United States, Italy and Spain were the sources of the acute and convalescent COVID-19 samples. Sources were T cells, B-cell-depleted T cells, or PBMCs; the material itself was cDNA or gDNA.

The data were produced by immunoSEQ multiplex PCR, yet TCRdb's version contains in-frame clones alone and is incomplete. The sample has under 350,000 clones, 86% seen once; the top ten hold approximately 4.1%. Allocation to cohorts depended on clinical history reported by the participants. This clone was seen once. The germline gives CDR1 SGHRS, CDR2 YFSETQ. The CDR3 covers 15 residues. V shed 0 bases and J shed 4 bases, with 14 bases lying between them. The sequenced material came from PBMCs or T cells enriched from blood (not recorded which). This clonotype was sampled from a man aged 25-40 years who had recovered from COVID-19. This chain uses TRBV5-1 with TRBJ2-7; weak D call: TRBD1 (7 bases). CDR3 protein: CASSLGLATGYEQYF. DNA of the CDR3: TGCGCCAGCAGCTTGGGGCTAGCGACAGGGTACGAGCAGTACTTC.